These T cell receptor beta chains were read from a single sample in a study of cytomegalovirus exposure and HLA in healthy donors. TCRdb keeps only in-frame clones here, not all; method: immunoSEQ multiplex PCR. Here the sample spans 84,000 or so clones, about two thirds being singletons. The sample was PBMCs. The receptors here all came from a woman younger than 45 in good health and CMV-seropositive. Each CDR3 is given with its conserved first and last residue. D genes are given only for firm matches. Rows give clone size only sometimes, using once, few, many, or a class for an expanded clone.

>NA|TRBJ2-1|NA|TRBV27
TGTGCCAGCAGTTTAGCACCCGCGGGCAATGAGCAGTTCTTC
CASSLAPAGNEQFF
>few|TRBJ1-1|NA|TRBV6-5
TGTGCCAGCAGCTCGGAGGGCCAGAACACTGAAGCTTTCTTT
CASSSEGQNTEAFF
>NA|TRBJ1-5|NA|TRBV9
TGTGCCAGCAGCAGACTGGATAGCAATCAGCCCCAGCATTTT
CASSRLDSNQPQHF
>NA|TRBJ2-7|NA|TRBV6-4
TGTGCCAGCAAAGTGGTGGCCGGGAGCTCCTACGAGCAGTACTTC
CASKVVAGSSYEQYF
>NA|TRBJ1-6|NA|TRBV6-5
TGTGCCAGCAGTTACTCCCGGGCGGGTGATCCCCTCCACTTT
CASSYSRAGDPLHF
>NA|TRBJ2-7|TRBD1|TRBV6-6
TGTGCCAGCATAGGGGCAGGGGGAAACTACGAGCAGTACTTC
CASIGAGGNYEQYF
>few|TRBJ2-3|TRBD2|TRBV7-6
TGTGCCAGCAGCCCCCGGACTAGCGGGGGCAAAGATACGCAGTATTTT
CASSPRTSGGKDTQYF
>NA|TRBJ1-1|NA|TRBV10-3
TGTGCCATCAGTGACAGGGCTAGGGGGAGTGGGAACACTGAAGCTTTCTTT
CAISDRARGSGNTEAFF
>NA|TRBJ1-6|NA|TRBV9
TGTGCCAGCAGCGTATCTGGAGGGGGAGGGAATTCACCCCTCCACTTT
CASSVSGGGGNSPLHF
>few|TRBJ1-2|TRBD1|TRBV4-3
TGCGCCAGCAGCCCTACCCTGACAGGGGGCCGTGGCTACACCTTC
CASSPTLTGGRGYTF
>NA|TRBJ1-4|NA|TRBV7-9
TGTTCCAGCAGCTTAGCGGAGGAAAAACTGTTTTTT
CSSSLAEEKLFF
>few|TRBJ1-1|TRBD1|TRBV18
TGTGCCAGCTCAGAAGGGGGCCGAAACACTGAAGCTTTCTTT
CASSEGGRNTEAFF
>few|TRBJ2-2|TRBD1|TRBV7-9
TGTGCCAGCAGCTTGGGGGACAGGTCTGGCAAGGGGGAGCTGTTTTTT
CASSLGDRSGKGELFF
>NA|TRBJ1-2|TRBD1|TRBV19
TGTGCCAGTAGTACCAGTGGACAGGGCCAAACTGGGTATGGCTACACCTTC
CASSTSGQGQTGYGYTF
>NA|TRBJ1-1|NA|TRBV7-2
TGTGCCAGCAGACAGGGTTCGGGCACTGAAGCTTTCTTT
CASRQGSGTEAFF
>NA|TRBJ2-3|NA|TRBV5-1
TGCGCCAGCAGTAGACAGACTAGCACAGATACGCAGTATTTT
CASSRQTSTDTQYF
>few|TRBJ2-7|NA|TRBV19
TGTGCCAGTACCAGGGGAAACTCCTACGAGCAGTACTTC
CASTRGNSYEQYF
>NA|TRBJ2-3|TRBD2|TRBV7-2
TGTGCCAGCAGCCATCGTGAGCGGGGGGACACAGATACGCAGTATTTT
CASSHRERGDTDTQYF
>NA|TRBJ1-2|NA|TRBV2
TGTGCCAGCCCGGACAAGAACTATGGCTACACCTTC
CASPDKNYGYTF
>NA|TRBJ2-7|NA|TRBV30
TGTGCCTGGAGTCAGGGGTTGTACGAGCAGTACTTC
CAWSQGLYEQYF
>few|TRBJ2-2|NA|TRBV7-3
TGTGCCAGCAGCTTGATGGCAACGAACACCGGGGAGCTGTTTTTT
CASSLMATNTGELFF
>NA|TRBJ2-3|TRBD2|TRBV19
TGTGCCAGTAGAGGTAGCGGGGGAGGAGATACGCAGTATTTT
CASRGSGGGDTQYF
>NA|TRBJ1-2|NA|TRBV19
TGTGCCAGTAGTGCTCCCCAGGGGAACTATGGCTACACCTTC
CASSAPQGNYGYTF
>NA|TRBJ1-4|NA|TRBV9
TGTGCCAGCAGCGGCCGTGGGGCGGTTGAGGAAAAACTGTTTTTT
CASSGRGAVEEKLFF
>NA|TRBJ2-7|NA|TRBV5-1
TGCGCCAGCACCCTGACACTGGTGACGGACGAGCAGTACTTC
CASTLTLVTDEQYF
>NA|TRBJ2-7|TRBD1|TRBV5-1
TGCGCCAGCAGCTCCGGGACAGCCCGACTGGGCGAGCAGTACTTC
CASSSGTARLGEQYF
>NA|TRBJ1-1|NA|TRBV7-9
TGTGCCAGCCGACCAGGGGCGAACACTGAAGCTTTCTTT
CASRPGANTEAFF
>few|TRBJ1-1|TRBD1|TRBV30
TGTGCCTGGAGTGGGGACAGAATGAACACTGAAGCTTTCTTT
CAWSGDRMNTEAFF
>NA|TRBJ1-2|TRBD1|TRBV6-1
TGTGCCAGCAGTGAAGCATCCGGGACAGATGATGGCTACACCTTC
CASSEASGTDDGYTF
>NA|TRBJ1-4|NA|TRBV5-1
TGCGCCAGCAGCCCGAGAAGCGACGGTTCTAATGAAAAACTGTTTTTT
CASSPRSDGSNEKLFF
>NA|TRBJ1-6|NA|TRBV5-1
TGCGCCAGCACCGACCCGGGGAATTCACCCCTCCACTTT
CASTDPGNSPLHF
>once|TRBJ2-3|NA|TRBV28
TGTGCCAGCAAGTGGGGGGGCACAGATACGCAGTATTTT
CASKWGGTDTQYF
>NA|TRBJ2-5|NA|TRBV5-1
TGCGCCAGCAGCTTGAGAGGGGGGGGTTTCCAAGAGACCCAGTACTTC
CASSLRGGGFQETQYF
>few|TRBJ2-1|TRBD2|TRBV2
TGTGCCAGCTCGCGGGGTAGACTAGCAGATACCTACAATGAGCAGTTCTTC
CASSRGRLADTYNEQFF
>NA|TRBJ1-2|NA|TRBV2
TGTGCCAGCAGTGCACAGGGTAACTATGGCTACACCTTC
CASSAQGNYGYTF
>NA|TRBJ1-5|NA|TRBV19
TGTGCCAGTAGATCTACAGGGTACCAGCCCCAGCATTTT
CASRSTGYQPQHF
>NA|TRBJ1-5|TRBD1|TRBV19
TGTGCCAGTAGATTAACAGGGGGTGGCAATCAGCCCCAGCATTTT
CASRLTGGGNQPQHF
>NA|TRBJ1-1|NA|TRBV13
TGTGCCAGTTTTGAGAAGACAGGGAACACTGAAGCTTTCTTT
CASFEKTGNTEAFF
>NA|TRBJ2-6|NA|TRBV15
TGTGCCACCACTCCGTCTGGGGCCAACGTCCTGACTTTC
CATTPSGANVLTF
>few|TRBJ1-1|NA|TRBV30
TGTGCCTGGAGCCACACACCTGAAGCTTTCTTT
CAWSHTPEAFF
>NA|TRBJ2-7|NA|TRBV13
TGTGCCAGCAGCCCCCCGACTACAGAAGTCTCCGAGCAGTACTTC
CASSPPTTEVSEQYF
>NA|TRBJ2-7|NA|TRBV9
TGTGCCAGCAGCGTATTGGACTACCCCTACGAGCAGTACTTC
CASSVLDYPYEQYF
>few|TRBJ1-2|TRBD1|TRBV19
TGTGCCAGTAGTCCCACCGGGACAGGGTTTAATCGGAATGGCTACACCTTC
CASSPTGTGFNRNGYTF
>few|TRBJ2-7|NA|TRBV21-1
TGTGCCAGCAGCAACGAAGGACAGGGGGCCGACGAGCAGTACTTC
CASSNEGQGADEQYF
>NA|TRBJ2-7|TRBD1|TRBV19
TGTGCCAGTGGACAGGGGTTTGGAAACGAGCAGTACTTC
CASGQGFGNEQYF
>NA|TRBJ1-5|TRBD1|TRBV5-5
TGTGCCAGCAGCTTGCTACAGGGGAATCAGCCCCAGCATTTT
CASSLLQGNQPQHF
>NA|TRBJ2-7|TRBD1|TRBV7-9
TGTTCCAGCAGCTTATCCTCCGGGACAGGGCTCTTC
CSSSLSSGTGLF
>NA|TRBJ1-6|TRBD1|TRBV19
TGTGCCAGTAGCGAAGACAGGGGACATTCACCCCTCCACTTT
CASSEDRGHSPLHF
>NA|TRBJ1-1|NA|TRBV18
TGTGCCAGCTCACCCGGAACAGGGATAAACACTGAAGCTTTCTTT
CASSPGTGINTEAFF
>NA|TRBJ1-1|NA|TRBV6-6
TGTGCCAGCAGGCCGGCTGGGGCCACTGAAGCTTTCTTT
CASRPAGATEAFF
>few|TRBJ1-2|TRBD1|TRBV10-3
TGTGCCATCACCGTCGGACAGGGTGAAGCTAACTATGGCTACCCCTTC
CAITVGQGEANYGYPF
>NA|TRBJ2-5|NA|TRBV21-1
TGTGCCAGCAGCAATGGACTAGCGGGGGGACTGGAGACCCAGTACTTC
CASSNGLAGGLETQYF
>NA|TRBJ2-3|TRBD1|TRBV4-1
TGCGCCAGCAGCCCATCCAAAACCGGGACAGGGAACACAGATACGCAGTATTTT
CASSPSKTGTGNTDTQYF
>NA|TRBJ2-1|TRBD2|TRBV7-2
TGTGCCAGCTCTAGCGGGGGTTATGAGCAGTTCTTC
CASSSGGYEQFF
>few|TRBJ1-6|NA|TRBV18
TGTGCCAGCTCACCACGTACAGAGAATTCACCCCTCCACTTT
CASSPRTENSPLHF
>few|TRBJ1-2|TRBD1|TRBV10-3
TGTGCCATCAGTCGTGGACAGGGATACGGCTACACCTTC
CAISRGQGYGYTF
>NA|TRBJ1-1|NA|TRBV10-3
TGTGCCATCAGCGGCTGGGACTCTTTGGCTTTCTTT
CAISGWDSLAFF
>NA|TRBJ2-1|TRBD1|TRBV4-1
TGCGCCAGCAGCCAAGACGGACAGGGTGGAATGGATGAGCAGTTCTTC
CASSQDGQGGMDEQFF
>NA|TRBJ1-2|NA|TRBV5-6
TGTGCCAGCAGCTTGGCCCTAACAGATACTAACTATGGCTACACCTTC
CASSLALTDTNYGYTF
>NA|TRBJ1-1|NA|TRBV4-2
TGTGCCAGCAGCCAAGAGGGGGGAACAGCTGAAGCTTTCTTT
CASSQEGGTAEAFF